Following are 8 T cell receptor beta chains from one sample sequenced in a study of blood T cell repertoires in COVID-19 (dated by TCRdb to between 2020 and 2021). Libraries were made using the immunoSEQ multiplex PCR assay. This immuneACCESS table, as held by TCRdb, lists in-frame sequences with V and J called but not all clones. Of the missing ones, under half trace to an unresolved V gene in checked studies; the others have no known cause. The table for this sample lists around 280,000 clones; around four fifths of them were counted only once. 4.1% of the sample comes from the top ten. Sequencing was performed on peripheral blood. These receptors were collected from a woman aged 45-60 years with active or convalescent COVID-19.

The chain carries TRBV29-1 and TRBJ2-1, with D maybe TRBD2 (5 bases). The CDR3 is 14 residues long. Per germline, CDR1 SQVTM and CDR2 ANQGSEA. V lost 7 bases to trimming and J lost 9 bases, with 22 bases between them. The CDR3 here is CSARTGSSVGEQFF. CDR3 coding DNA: TGCAGCGCCCGCACGGGGAGTTCAGTGGGTGAGCAGTTCTTC.

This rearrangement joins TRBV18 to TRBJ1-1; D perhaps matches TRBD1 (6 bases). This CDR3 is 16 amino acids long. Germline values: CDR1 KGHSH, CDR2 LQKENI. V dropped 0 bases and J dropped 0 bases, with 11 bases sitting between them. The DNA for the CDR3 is TGTGCCAGCTCACCACCCACAGGGCGGTTGAACACTGAAGCTTTCTTT. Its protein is CASSPPTGRLNTEAFF.

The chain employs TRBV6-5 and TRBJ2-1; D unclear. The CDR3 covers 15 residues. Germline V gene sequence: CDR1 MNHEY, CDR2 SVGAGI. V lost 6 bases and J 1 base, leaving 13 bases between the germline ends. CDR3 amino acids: CASSVDEASYNEQFF. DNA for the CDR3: TGTGCCAGCAGCGTAGACGAGGCATCCTACAATGAGCAGTTCTTC.

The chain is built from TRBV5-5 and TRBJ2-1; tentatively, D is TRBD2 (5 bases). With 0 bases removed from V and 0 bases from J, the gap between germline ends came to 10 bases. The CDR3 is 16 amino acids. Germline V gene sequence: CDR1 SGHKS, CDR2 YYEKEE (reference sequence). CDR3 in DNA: TGTGCCAGCAGCTTGGAGCGGATTAGCTCCTACAATGAGCAGTTCTTC. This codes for CASSLERISSYNEQFF.

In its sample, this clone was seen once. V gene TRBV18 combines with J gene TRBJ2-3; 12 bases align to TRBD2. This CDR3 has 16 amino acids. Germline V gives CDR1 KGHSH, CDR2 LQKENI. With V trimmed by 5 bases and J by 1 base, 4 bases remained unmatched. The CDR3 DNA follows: TGTGCCAGCTCAGAGGGACTAGCGGGCCGCACAGATACGCAGTATTTT. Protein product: CASSEGLAGRTDTQYF.

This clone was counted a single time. CDR3 coding DNA: TGTGCCTGGAGTGCCGGACTAGCGCCGACCTACGAGCAGTACTTC. Its translation is CAWSAGLAPTYEQYF. This chain uses TRBV30 with TRBJ2-7; 9 positions agree with TRBD2. With 1 base clipped from V and 2 bases from J, the junction kept 6 bases outside the gene matches. CDR3 length equals 15 residues. CDR1 and CDR2 from the germline V gene are GTSNPN and SVGIG (reference sequence).

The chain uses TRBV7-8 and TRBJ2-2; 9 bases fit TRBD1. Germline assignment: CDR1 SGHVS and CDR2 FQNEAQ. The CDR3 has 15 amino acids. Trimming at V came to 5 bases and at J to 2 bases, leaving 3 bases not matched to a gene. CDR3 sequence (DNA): TGTGCCAGCAGCAAGGACAGGGGAAACACCGGGGAGCTGTTTTTT. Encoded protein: CASSKDRGNTGELFF.

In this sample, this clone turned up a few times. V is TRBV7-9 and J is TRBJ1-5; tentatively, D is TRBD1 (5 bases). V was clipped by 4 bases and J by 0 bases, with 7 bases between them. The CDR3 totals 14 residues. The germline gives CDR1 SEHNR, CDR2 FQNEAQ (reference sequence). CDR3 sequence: CASSSGFSNQPQHF. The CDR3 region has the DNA TGTGCCAGCAGCTCAGGGTTTAGCAATCAGCCCCAGCATTTT.